This is a list of T cell receptor beta chains from one sample in a study of blood T cell repertoires in COVID-19. Clones were read by immunoSEQ multiplex PCR, and TCRdb kept only the in-frame ones, dropping some. The data contain around 120,000 clones, 90% of them singletons. Source material: peripheral blood. These receptors were collected from a woman aged 60-75 years with COVID-19, enrolled during active disease. CDR3s include the opening cysteine and the closing phenylalanine or tryptophan. The order of the fields is CDR3 length, V gene, clone size, D gene, J gene, CDR3 DNA, CDR3 protein. D genes are given only for firm matches. Clone size is not always given. Where it is, it says once, few, many or a class for expanded clones.

CDR3 length: 15; V gene: TRBV9; clone size: NA; D gene: NA; J gene: TRBJ2-1; CDR3 DNA: TGTGCCAGCAGCGTAGCAGGGGTTATCGGCAATGAGCAGTTCTTC; CDR3 protein: CASSVAGVIGNEQFF
CDR3 length: 13; V gene: TRBV19; clone size: NA; D gene: TRBD1; J gene: TRBJ2-1; CDR3 DNA: TGTGCCAGTATGGGGACAGGGTTTGGTGAGCAGTTCTTC; CDR3 protein: CASMGTGFGEQFF
CDR3 length: 15; V gene: TRBV7-2; clone size: once; D gene: NA; J gene: TRBJ2-3; CDR3 DNA: TGTGCCAGCAGCTTATGGGGGCCTAGCACAGATACGCAGTATTTT; CDR3 protein: CASSLWGPSTDTQYF
CDR3 length: 15; V gene: TRBV5-1; clone size: NA; D gene: NA; J gene: TRBJ1-3; CDR3 DNA: TGCGCCAGCAGAAACGACCCAGGGTCTGGAAACACCATATATTTT; CDR3 protein: CASRNDPGSGNTIYF
CDR3 length: 14; V gene: TRBV5-6; clone size: NA; D gene: NA; J gene: TRBJ1-1; CDR3 DNA: TGTGCCAGCAGGTACCTTGGGGGCCGGACTGAAGCTTTCTTT; CDR3 protein: CASRYLGGRTEAFF
CDR3 length: 15; V gene: TRBV4-3; clone size: NA; D gene: NA; J gene: TRBJ1-1; CDR3 DNA: TGCGCCAGCAGCCAAGAGGAGGGGAGTAGCACTGAAGCTTTCTTT; CDR3 protein: CASSQEEGSSTEAFF
CDR3 length: 14; V gene: TRBV9; clone size: NA; D gene: TRBD1; J gene: TRBJ2-7; CDR3 DNA: TGTGCCAGCAGCGCAAGACAGGGTGCCTACGAGCAGTACTTC; CDR3 protein: CASSARQGAYEQYF
CDR3 length: 15; V gene: TRBV29-1; clone size: NA; D gene: NA; J gene: TRBJ2-3; CDR3 DNA: TGCAGCGTTGTTGCCCGGGAAGAACTCACAGATACGCAGTATTTT; CDR3 protein: CSVVAREELTDTQYF
CDR3 length: 15; V gene: TRBV4-3; clone size: NA; D gene: TRBD2; J gene: TRBJ2-1; CDR3 DNA: TGCGCCAGCAGCCAAGAATCTCAAATAGCGGGGGCGCAGTTCTTC; CDR3 protein: CASSQESQIAGAQFF
CDR3 length: 15; V gene: TRBV7-2; clone size: NA; D gene: TRBD1; J gene: TRBJ2-5; CDR3 DNA: TGTGCCAGCACCTCGGCCGGGACAGGGCGAGAGACCCAGTACTTC; CDR3 protein: CASTSAGTGRETQYF
CDR3 length: 16; V gene: TRBV18; clone size: NA; D gene: NA; J gene: TRBJ2-1; CDR3 DNA: TGTGCCAGCTCACCAATTCAGGGGGGTGCCTACAATGAGCAGTTCTTC; CDR3 protein: CASSPIQGGAYNEQFF
CDR3 length: 13; V gene: TRBV5-4; clone size: NA; D gene: NA; J gene: TRBJ2-7; CDR3 DNA: TGTGCCAGCAGCTTGGGCGAGGTGAGAGAGCAGTACTTC; CDR3 protein: CASSLGEVREQYF
CDR3 length: 14; V gene: TRBV13; clone size: NA; D gene: NA; J gene: TRBJ2-2; CDR3 DNA: TGTGCCAGCAGCTTAGTCGGGGGCACCGGGGAGCTGTTTTTT; CDR3 protein: CASSLVGGTGELFF
CDR3 length: 14; V gene: TRBV18; clone size: NA; D gene: TRBD1; J gene: TRBJ1-1; CDR3 DNA: TGTGCCAGCCGACAGGGGGCCCGAAACACTGAAGCTTTCTTT; CDR3 protein: CASRQGARNTEAFF
CDR3 length: 15; V gene: TRBV10-3; clone size: NA; D gene: TRBD1; J gene: TRBJ1-1; CDR3 DNA: TGTGCCATCAGTGAGTCCGGACAGGCAAACACTGAAGCTTTCTTT; CDR3 protein: CAISESGQANTEAFF
CDR3 length: 13; V gene: TRBV27; clone size: once; D gene: TRBD1; J gene: TRBJ1-2; CDR3 DNA: TGTGCCAGCAGCCCCGGACAGGGGGGAGGCTACACCTTC; CDR3 protein: CASSPGQGGGYTF
CDR3 length: 18; V gene: TRBV7-9; clone size: NA; D gene: TRBD1; J gene: TRBJ2-1; CDR3 DNA: TGTGCCAGCAGCCTGTCCTACGGGACAGGGGGCGCGAGGGATGAGCAGTTCTTC; CDR3 protein: CASSLSYGTGGARDEQFF
CDR3 length: 14; V gene: TRBV6-2/TRBV6-3; clone size: once; D gene: NA; J gene: TRBJ1-5; CDR3 DNA: TGTGCCAGCAGCGATGCTGGGGGCATTCAGCCCCAGCATTTT; CDR3 protein: CASSDAGGIQPQHF
CDR3 length: 14; V gene: TRBV7-2; clone size: NA; D gene: NA; J gene: TRBJ1-3; CDR3 DNA: TGTGCCAGCAGACAGGGTACTTACGGAAACACCATATATTTT; CDR3 protein: CASRQGTYGNTIYF
CDR3 length: 14; V gene: TRBV3-1/TRBV3-2; clone size: NA; D gene: NA; J gene: TRBJ1-1; CDR3 DNA: TGTGCCAGCACCGCAGATGGGGGCCGGACTGAAGCTTTCTTT; CDR3 protein: CASTADGGRTEAFF
CDR3 length: 16; V gene: TRBV6-5; clone size: NA; D gene: NA; J gene: TRBJ2-3; CDR3 DNA: TGTGCCAGCAGTTACGCCGACAGGGGAGGGACAGATACGCAGTATTTT; CDR3 protein: CASSYADRGGTDTQYF
CDR3 length: 11; V gene: TRBV7-2; clone size: NA; D gene: NA; J gene: TRBJ1-5; CDR3 DNA: TGTGCCACGGGGAATGTTCAGCCCCAGCATTTT; CDR3 protein: CATGNVQPQHF
CDR3 length: 15; V gene: TRBV2; clone size: NA; D gene: TRBD1; J gene: TRBJ2-2; CDR3 DNA: TGTGCCAGCAGATACGGGACAGTGAACACCGGGGAGCTGTTTTTT; CDR3 protein: CASRYGTVNTGELFF
CDR3 length: 14; V gene: TRBV19; clone size: NA; D gene: NA; J gene: TRBJ2-1; CDR3 DNA: TGTGCCAGTAGTACTTCCGGGACATACAATGAGCAGTTCTTC; CDR3 protein: CASSTSGTYNEQFF
CDR3 length: 15; V gene: TRBV9; clone size: NA; D gene: TRBD1; J gene: TRBJ2-6; CDR3 DNA: TGTGCCAGCAGCGCCGGGACAGCTGGGGCCAACGTCCTGACTTTC; CDR3 protein: CASSAGTAGANVLTF
CDR3 length: 15; V gene: TRBV19; clone size: once; D gene: TRBD1; J gene: TRBJ2-1; CDR3 DNA: TGTGCCAGTAGTTTATCAGGGGGCGGGTACAATGAGCAGTTCTTC; CDR3 protein: CASSLSGGGYNEQFF
CDR3 length: 15; V gene: TRBV4-3; clone size: NA; D gene: NA; J gene: TRBJ2-7; CDR3 DNA: TGCGCCAGCAGCCAAGGACGGGGTCTGTCCTACGAGCAGTACTTC; CDR3 protein: CASSQGRGLSYEQYF